This paragraph reports one T cell receptor beta chain. Its antigen remains unknown. The data were taken from a study of shared clonotypes between healthy human individuals. About the study: The composition of the donors was a couple of women and a few men aged 18 to 49.

CD4+ cells were split into CD45RA+ naive and CD45RA-negative memory subsets. Study conclusions and caveats: Several donors had 5% to 6.5% of their naive CD4 clonotypes in common. Rarefaction revealed incomplete sorted-subset sequencing despite large depth.

Trimming left V 6 bases short and J 3 bases short, with 12 bases between. The CDR3 sequence is 13 residues long. Germline assignment: CDR1 SNHLY and CDR2 FYNNEI. Libraries were prepared by immunoSEQ multiplex PCR; TCRdb keeps only in-frame clonotypes and omits some of them. This repertoire shows 2.5 million or so clones, around nine tenths found once; its top ten account for over 0.12%. Sequencing was performed on naive CD4+ T cells sorted from blood. The subset was: CD45RA+ positively selected. This TCR came from a man aged 18 to 30 in good health. The chain recombines TRBV2 with TRBJ2-7, with D maybe TRBD1 (6 bases). The CDR3 is CASSPGHSYEQYF. The CDR3 bases are TGTGCCAGCAGCCCGGGACACAGCTACGAGCAGTACTTC.